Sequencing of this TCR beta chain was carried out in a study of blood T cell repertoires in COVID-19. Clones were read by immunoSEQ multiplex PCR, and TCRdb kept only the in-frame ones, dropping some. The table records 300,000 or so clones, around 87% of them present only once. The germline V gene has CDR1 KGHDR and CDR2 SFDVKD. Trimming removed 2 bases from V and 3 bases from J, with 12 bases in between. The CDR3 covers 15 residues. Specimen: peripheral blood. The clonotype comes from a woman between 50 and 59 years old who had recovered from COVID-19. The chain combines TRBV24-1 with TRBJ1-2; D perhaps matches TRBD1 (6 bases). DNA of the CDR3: TGTGCCACCAGTGATTCCCGGACAGAAGACTATGGCTACACCTTC. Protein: CATSDSRTEDYGYTF.